This TCR beta chain was captured by sequencing in a study of vaccination and CD4 T cells after COVID-19. On the study more broadly: The convalescents included six males and four females, and among them two were Hispanic while seven were Caucasian.

Sequencing of DNA taken from cultured CD4+ T cells relied on the Oncomine TCR Beta short-read assay. TCRdb re-derived calls from the PCR reads in MiXCR, one entry per CDR3 protein. Here the sample spans some 18,000 distinct CDR3 sequences, roughly three fifths being singletons. Treatment specified: approximately 10-day PBMC culture with coronavirus spike peptide pools or control peptides (ViraFEST assay). ViraFEST expanded antigen-specific T cells with peptide pools, then sequenced TCRs. Germline values: CDR1 SGHVS, CDR2 FNYEAQ. This CDR3 is 15 amino acids long. V gave up 1 base and J gave up 2 bases, with 12 bases separating them. As regards this clonotype: Its cognate antigen is unknown.

The chain employs TRBV7-6 and TRBJ2-7, with D possibly matching TRBD1 (6 bases). The clonotype was recovered from a human donor who had recovered from COVID-19. What was sequenced was CD4+ T cells from blood, cultured in vitro. The CDR3 loop is CASSLGGPSPYEQYF. DNA for the CDR3: TGTGCCAGCAGCTTAGGGGGGCCGTCTCCCTACGAGCAGTACTTC.